The 13 T cell receptor beta chains given below trace back to one sample, sequenced in a study of blood T cell repertoires in COVID-19. Only in-frame clones appear in the TCRdb table, and some are missing; sequencing was by immunoSEQ multiplex PCR. The data hold approximately 270,000 clones, with roughly 84% observed a single time. The sequenced material came from peripheral blood. The receptors here all came from a human donor with COVID-19, enrolled during active disease. The donor label of this sample is uncertain.

The gene calls are TRBV28 and TRBJ2-1, with 10 bases lining up with TRBD2. The CDR3 extends over 14 amino acids. The V and J ends lost 3 bases and 8 bases, in that order; junction bases with no gene match: 4. Germline V gives CDR1 MDHEN, CDR2 SYDVKM. DNA for the CDR3: TGTGCCAGCAGTTTTGCTAGCGGGAGCTATGAGCAGTTCTTC. Amino acid sequence: CASSFASGSYEQFF.

In its sample, this clone was seen once. This chain uses TRBV27 with TRBJ1-6; D uncertain. The CDR3 totals 17 residues. Germline-derived CDR1 and CDR2 are MNHEY and SMNVEV (reference sequence). Trimming left V 1 base short and J 2 bases short, with 12 bases between. This CDR3 is CASSLFAGFPYNSPLHF. CDR3 bases: TGTGCCAGCAGTTTATTCGCAGGCTTCCCCTATAATTCACCCCTCCACTTT.

The chain employs TRBV6-2 or TRBV6-3 and TRBJ1-6; D remains unclear. The germline V gene encodes CDR1 MNHEY and CDR2 SVGEGT. Trimming took off 0 bases at V and 8 bases at J, with 8 bases between the two ends. The length of the CDR3 is 14 residues. CDR3 in DNA: TGTGCCAGCAGTTACTCGTCCGAGTATTCACCCCTCCACTTT. It codes for CASSYSSEYSPLHF.

The chain couples TRBV15 to TRBJ2-1; D is uncertain. The CDR3 is 17 residues long. Germline CDR1 reads LNHNV; CDR2 reads YYDKDF (reference sequence). The V and J ends lost 1 base and 4 bases respectively, with 17 bases between them. The CDR3 here is CATSRGPASVQYNEQFF. CDR3 bases: TGTGCCACCAGCAGAGGGCCGGCTAGTGTCCAATACAATGAGCAGTTCTTC.

This chain connects TRBV19 to TRBJ2-1; TRBD2 matches at 13 bases. Germline lookup yields CDR1 LNHDA and CDR2 SQIVND (reference sequence). This CDR3 region has 16 residues. J gave up 2 bases and V 5 bases, and 3 bases lay outside the gene matches. The CDR3 loop is CASSPGLAGAYNEQFF. The CDR3 bases are TGTGCCAGTAGTCCTGGACTAGCGGGAGCCTACAATGAGCAGTTCTTC.

The V call is TRBV23-1, the J call TRBJ2-1, with a tentative D call TRBD2 (6 bases). TRBV23-1 counts as an open reading frame of uncertain function. The CDR3 spans 14 residues. The V and J ends lost 0 bases and 6 bases respectively, with 9 bases between them. The chain's CDR3 is CASSQSSTSNEQFF. Here the CDR3 DNA reads TGCGCCAGCAGTCAATCATCGACTAGCAATGAGCAGTTCTTC.

This chain connects TRBV5-1 to TRBJ1-4; no firm D call. CDR3 length: 14 amino acids. Germline loops: CDR1 SGHRS, CDR2 YFSETQ. Trimming removed 0 bases at V and 8 bases at J, with 11 bases between. This CDR3 reads CASSLEGSREKLFF. Here the CDR3 DNA reads TGCGCCAGCAGCTTGGAAGGGAGTCGGGAAAAACTGTTTTTT.

The chain is built from TRBV9 and TRBJ2-7, with 8 bases lining up with TRBD1. Per the germline V gene, CDR1 is SGDLS and CDR2 is YYNGEE. The V segment lost 2 bases and the J segment 6 bases; nucleotides outside the gene matches: 4. CDR3 size: 13 residues. The DNA of the CDR3 is TGTGCCAGCAGCGTGACAGGGGAGAGCGAGCAGTACTTC. Translated: CASSVTGESEQYF.

This chain connects TRBV30 to TRBJ2-2, with D perhaps TRBD2 (5 bases). The germline V gene has CDR1 GTSNPN and CDR2 SVGIG (reference sequence). V lost 5 bases, J lost 1 base, and 5 bases lay in between. This CDR3 has 12 amino acids. Here the CDR3 reads CAWAGNTGELFF. Here the CDR3 DNA reads TGTGCCTGGGCGGGGAACACCGGGGAGCTGTTTTTT.

The rearrangement uses TRBV27 and TRBJ1-1, with D unclear. The CDR3 totals 13 residues. The germline CDR1 and CDR2 sequences are MNHEY and SMNVEV (reference sequence). Trimming removed 5 bases from V and 0 bases from J, with 7 bases in between. DNA of the CDR3: TGTGCCAGCAGTCAACAGCTGAACACTGAAGCTTTCTTT. Translation: CASSQQLNTEAFF.

V is TRBV6-1 and J is TRBJ1-1; D gene ambiguous. The V and J ends lost 5 bases and 5 bases respectively, with 18 bases between them. The CDR3 consists of 15 residues. Germline assignment: CDR1 MNHNS and CDR2 SASEGT. CDR3 sequence: CASSSTLTRTTEAFF. The CDR3 region has the DNA TGTGCCAGCAGTTCCACCCTTACACGGACTACTGAAGCTTTCTTT.

The chain couples TRBV28 to TRBJ2-7, with 8 bases fitting TRBD2. The CDR3 consists of 15 residues. Germline assignment: CDR1 MDHEN and CDR2 SYDVKM. Unmatched junction bases numbered 7, after V lost 2 bases and J lost 4 bases. CDR3 residues: CASSLGSGTRYEQYF. Here the CDR3 DNA reads TGTGCCAGCAGTTTAGGCTCCGGGACTAGGTACGAGCAGTACTTC.

The rearrangement links TRBV28 to TRBJ1-2; D is ambiguous. The germline V gene has CDR1 MDHEN and CDR2 SYDVKM. V lost 10 bases and J lost 2, with 8 bases in between. The CDR3 runs to 11 residues. This CDR3 is CATEENYGYTF. The CDR3 DNA reads as TGTGCCACCGAGGAGAACTATGGCTACACCTTC.